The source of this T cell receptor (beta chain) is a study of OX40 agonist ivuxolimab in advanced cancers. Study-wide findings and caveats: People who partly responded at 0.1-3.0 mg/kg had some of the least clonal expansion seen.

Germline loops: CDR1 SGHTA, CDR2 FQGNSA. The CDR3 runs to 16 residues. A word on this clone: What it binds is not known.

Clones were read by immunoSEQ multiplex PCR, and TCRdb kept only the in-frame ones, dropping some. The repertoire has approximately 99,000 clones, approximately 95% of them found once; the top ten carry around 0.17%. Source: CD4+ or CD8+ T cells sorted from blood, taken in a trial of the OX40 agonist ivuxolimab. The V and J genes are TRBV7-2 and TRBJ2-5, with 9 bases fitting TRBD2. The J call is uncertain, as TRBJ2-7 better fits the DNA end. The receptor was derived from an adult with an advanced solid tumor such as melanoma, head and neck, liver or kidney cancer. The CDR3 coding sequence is TGTGCCAGCAGCTTAGCGACTAGCGGAGGCGTACTCGAGCAGTACTTC. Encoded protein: CASSLATSGGVLEQYF.